Included here is one TCR beta chain sequence, with context. Its matching antigen is unknown. A much larger clone differs by one base, so this may be a read error. The sample comes from a study of regulatory T cells in long-lasting Graves disease. Study results and limitations: Peripheral blood, not thyroid tissue, was the sole material studied. Gene preferences differed: TRBV28, TRBJ1-2, TRBJ2-5 in persistent cases.

Time point: newly diagnosed GD, antithyroid drugs for less than 3 months. The TCR library was prepared using RNA isolated from PBMCs. It was an endocrinology department in Xi'an, China, that provided the patients. Staff took around 9 milliliters of peripheral blood and put it into EDTA tubes. Arm-PCR of CDR3 regions with iRepertoire HTBI primers generated TCR beta libraries. From the multiplex PCR reads, TCRdb called clonotypes with MiXCR, one entry per CDR3 protein. This sample has 200,000 to 300,000 distinct CDR3 sequences, with around 20% found just once. V lost 4 bases and J lost 7, with 28 bases in between. From germline, CDR1 is SEHNR and CDR2 FQNEAQ (reference sequence). CDR3 length equals 19 residues.

The origin of this receptor is a female donor with Graves disease. The specimen comprised peripheral blood mononuclear cells (PBMCs), sampled at new diagnosis, from a patient treated with antithyroid drugs. The chain links TRBV7-9 to TRBJ1-4; a possible D gene is TRBD1 (6 bases). The CDR3 is CASSSRLGAGELFGEKLFF. CDR3 DNA: TGTGCCAGCAGCTCGCGGCTGGGGGCAGGGGAGTTGTTTGGTGAAAAACTGTTTTTT. The whole variable domain, remainder taken from reference TRBV7-9 and TRBJ1-4, is DTGVSQNPRHKITKRGQNVTFRCDPISEHNRLYWYRQTLGQGPEFLTYFQNEAQLEKSRLLSDRFSAERPKGSFSTLEIQRTEQGDSAMYLCASSSRLGAGELFGEKLFFGSGTQLSVL.